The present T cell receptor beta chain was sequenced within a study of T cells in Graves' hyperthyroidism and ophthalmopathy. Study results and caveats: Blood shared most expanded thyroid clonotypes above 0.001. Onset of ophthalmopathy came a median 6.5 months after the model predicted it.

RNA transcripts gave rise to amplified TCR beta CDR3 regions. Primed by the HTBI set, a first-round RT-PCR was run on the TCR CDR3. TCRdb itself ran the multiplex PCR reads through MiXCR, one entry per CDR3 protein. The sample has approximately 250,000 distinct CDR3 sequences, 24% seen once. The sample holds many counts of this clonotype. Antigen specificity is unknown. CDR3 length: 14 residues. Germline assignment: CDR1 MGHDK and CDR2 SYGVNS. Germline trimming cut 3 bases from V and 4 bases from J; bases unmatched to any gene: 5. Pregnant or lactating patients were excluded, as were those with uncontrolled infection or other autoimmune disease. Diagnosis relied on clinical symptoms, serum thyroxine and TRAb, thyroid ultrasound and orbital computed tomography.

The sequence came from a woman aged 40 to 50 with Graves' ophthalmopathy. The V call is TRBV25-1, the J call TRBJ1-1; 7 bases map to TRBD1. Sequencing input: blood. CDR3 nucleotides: TGTGCCAGCAGTGAGTCCGACAGGGTCACTGAAGCTTTCTTT. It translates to CASSESDRVTEAFF. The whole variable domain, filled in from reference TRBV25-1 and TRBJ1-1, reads EADIYQTPRYLVIGTGKKITLECSQTMGHDKMYWYQQDPGMELHLIHYSYGVNSTEKGDLSSESTVSRIRTEHFPLTLESARPSHTSQYLCASSESDRVTEAFFGQGTRLTVV.